This TCR beta chain was recovered during a study of blood T cells in healthy people across ages. Across the study: About one barcoded beta molecule per two T cells came from capture by template switching.

Concerning this clonotype itself: Its antigen is not known.

A sample-barcoded 5' primer and a J-beta primer mix were used in a second PCR of roughly 7 to 11 cycles. Each cDNA molecule was tagged by a template-switch adaptor that had 12 random nucleotides. In TCRdb, the 5' RACE reads were re-called with MiXCR into one record per CDR3 protein. The repertoire holds around 580,000 distinct CDR3 sequences, with 40% to 55% as singletons. The CDR3 is 14 amino acids. V was cut by 4 bases and J by 1 base, with 14 bases left in between. Germline-derived CDR1 and CDR2 are SQVTM and ANQGSEA. Study findings and constraints: Estimates of diversity drawn from one million T cells were considered underestimates. The study found more naive CD4+ cells and higher diversity in long-lived than aged donors.

This chain joins TRBV29-1 and TRBJ2-7, with D perhaps being TRBD1 or TRBD2 (7 bases each). The receptor's source is a man older than 75 in good health. Material: blood. The CDR3 coding sequence is TGCAGCGTTGGGGGAGGGGGCGCGTCCTACGAGCAGTACTTC. It is translated as CSVGGGGASYEQYF.